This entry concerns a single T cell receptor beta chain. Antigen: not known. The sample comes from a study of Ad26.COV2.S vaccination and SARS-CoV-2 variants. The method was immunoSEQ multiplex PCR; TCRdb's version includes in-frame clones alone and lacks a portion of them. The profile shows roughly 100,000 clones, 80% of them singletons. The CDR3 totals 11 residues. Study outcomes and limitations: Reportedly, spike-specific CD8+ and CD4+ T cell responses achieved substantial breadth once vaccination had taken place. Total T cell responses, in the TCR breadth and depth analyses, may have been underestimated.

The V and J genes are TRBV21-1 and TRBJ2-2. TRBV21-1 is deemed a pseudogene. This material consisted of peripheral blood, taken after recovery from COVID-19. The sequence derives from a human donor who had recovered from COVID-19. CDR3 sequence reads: CASSKCVELFF. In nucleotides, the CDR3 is TGTGCCAGCAGCAAATGTGTGGAGCTGTTTTTT.